Each of the 29 T cell receptor beta chains below was sequenced from the same sample in a study of blood T cell repertoires in COVID-19. The protocol was immunoSEQ multiplex PCR, while the TCRdb copy is restricted to in-frame clones and leaves out a portion. Of about 99,000 clones in the sample, roughly nine tenths were seen once. Source material: peripheral blood. These receptors were taken from a human donor in a cohort sampled during active COVID-19.

The chain recombines TRBV11-2 with TRBJ2-7, with a weak D call TRBD2 (5 bases). In germline, CDR1 is SGHAT, CDR2 FQNNGV. The CDR3 contains 11 residues. Trimming pared 6 bases from V and 11 bases from J, leaving 14 bases between. CDR3 coding DNA: TGTGCCAGCAGATACCTTGGAGGAGAGTACTTC. This sequence encodes CASRYLGGEYF.

J is TRBJ2-7 and V is TRBV7-9; D may be TRBD1 (5 bases). Trimming took off 1 base at V and 0 bases at J, with 16 bases between the two ends. CDR3 length equals 17 residues. The germline CDR1 and CDR2 sequences are SEHNR and FQNEAQ (reference sequence). The CDR3 DNA is TGTGCCAGCAGCTTAGTTTCAGTGGGGCGACTCTCCTACGAGCAGTACTTC. It encodes CASSLVSVGRLSYEQYF.

Here the CDR3 reads CASSQGTANTDTQYF. For the CDR3, the DNA is TGCGCCAGCAGCCAAGGGACAGCAAACACAGATACGCAGTATTTT. The rearrangement joins TRBV4-3 to TRBJ2-3, with D tentatively TRBD1 (6 bases). CDR1 and CDR2 from the germline V gene are LGHNA and YSLEER. Trimming cost V 1 base and J 2 bases, with 10 bases left between them. This CDR3 has 15 amino acids.

The gene calls are TRBV4-1 and TRBJ2-7, with D maybe TRBD2 (5 bases). Germline CDR1 and CDR2: MGHRA and YSYEKL. The CDR3 covers 15 residues. Trimming took off 1 base at V and 3 bases at J, with 13 bases between the two ends. The CDR3: CASSQVREASYEQYF. The CDR3 region has the DNA TGCGCCAGCAGCCAAGTCCGGGAAGCGAGCTACGAGCAGTACTTC.

The chain links TRBV13 to TRBJ2-5; 8 nucleotides match TRBD1. There are 14 residues in the CDR3. Looked up from germline, CDR1 is PRHDT and CDR2 is FYEKMQ (reference sequence). V trimming: 2 bases; J trimming: 2 bases; junction bases outside the gene matches: 1. The CDR3 nucleotides are TGTGCCAGCAGCTTAAGACAGGGGCAAGAGACCCAGTACTTC. It translates to CASSLRQGQETQYF.

The chain carries TRBV29-1 and TRBJ2-1; 8 nucleotides line up with TRBD2. Unmatched junction bases numbered 9, after V lost 4 bases and J lost 4 bases. The CDR3 consists of 15 residues. Germline-derived CDR1 and CDR2 are SQVTM and ANQGSEA. CDR3 sequence: CSVAGGTGLYNEQFF. CDR3 DNA sequence: TGCAGCGTTGCGGGGGGGACGGGGCTTTACAATGAGCAGTTCTTC.

This clone came up once. The chain uses TRBV27 and TRBJ2-2; D uncertain. CDR3 length: 14 residues. The germline V and J ends were trimmed by 6 bases and 3 bases, with 11 bases remaining between them. Germline V CDR1 and CDR2: MNHEY, SMNVEV (reference sequence). CDR3 protein: CASRTQIHTGELFF. In DNA form, the CDR3 reads TGTGCCAGCAGGACACAGATTCACACCGGGGAGCTGTTTTTT.

This chain uses TRBV5-4 with TRBJ2-6, with a possible D match to TRBD2 (6 bases). This CDR3 is built from 16 residues. The V end lost 0 bases, the J end lost 3 bases, and 10 bases lay between the germline ends. Germline CDR1 SGHNT, CDR2 YYREEE (reference sequence). CDR3 amino acids: CASSLARGNGANVLTF. Here the CDR3 DNA reads TGTGCCAGCAGCTTGGCGCGGGGCAATGGGGCCAACGTCCTGACTTTC. Full variable domain (missing parts from reference TRBV5-4 and TRBJ2-6): ETGVTQSPTHLIKTRGQQVTLRCSSQSGHNTVSWYQQALGQGPQFIFQYYREEENGRGNFPPRFSGLQFPNYSSELNVNALELDDSALYLCASSLARGNGANVLTFGAGSRLTVL.

The chain employs TRBV4-2 and TRBJ1-4; tentative D call: TRBD1 (5 bases). This CDR3 has 16 residues. V was cut by 0 bases and J by 8 bases, with 16 bases left in between. Per the germline V gene, CDR1 is LGHNA and CDR2 is YNFKEQ. Here the CDR3 DNA reads TGTGCCAGCAGCCAAGAAATTGGGGGGGTAGGAGAAAAACTGTTTTTT. Protein product: CASSQEIGGVGEKLFF.

In its sample, this clone was seen once. The chain couples TRBV10-3 to TRBJ2-7; tentative D call: TRBD1 (5 bases). The V gene's germline CDR1 is ENHRY and CDR2 SYGVKD. The CDR3 length is 13 residues. V shed 6 bases and J shed 4 bases, with 13 bases lying between them. In DNA, the CDR3 is TGTGCCATCAGGGACACAGATGCATACGAGCAGTACTTC. Translating it yields CAIRDTDAYEQYF.

This chain uses TRBV11-1 with TRBJ2-7, with D uncertain. Germline CDR1 and CDR2: SGHAT and FQDESV (reference sequence). The ends were cut back, 5 bases at V and 2 bases at J, with 16 bases in the middle. The CDR3 has 15 residues. The CDR3 protein is CASSPRVAKAYEQYF. CDR3 in DNA: TGTGCCAGCAGCCCCCGGGTTGCAAAGGCCTACGAGCAGTACTTC.

This chain uses TRBV9 with TRBJ1-3; tentative D call: TRBD1 (5 bases). The CDR3 has 18 amino acids. V lost 0 bases, J lost 1 base, and 17 bases lay in between. From germline, CDR1 is SGDLS and CDR2 YYNGEE. In nucleotides, the CDR3 is TGTGCCAGCAGCGTAGAGATAGCGGGGCATCTGTCTGGAAACACCATATATTTT. It encodes CASSVEIAGHLSGNTIYF.

This chain joins TRBV5-4 and TRBJ2-5; D is unresolved. CDR3 size: 13 residues. Germline V gives CDR1 SGHNT, CDR2 YYREEE (reference sequence). V gave up 0 bases and J gave up 2 bases, with 5 bases separating them. For the CDR3, the DNA is TGTGCCAGCAGCTTGGGCCAGCAAGAGACCCAGTACTTC. It is translated as CASSLGQQETQYF.

The CDR3 loop reads CASSPSSRETQYF. CDR3 coding DNA: TGTGCCAGCAGTCCCTCGAGCCGAGAGACCCAGTACTTC. The chain carries TRBV6-2 or TRBV6-3 and TRBJ2-5, with D unresolved. Trimming took off 5 bases at V and 4 bases at J, with 11 bases between the two ends. The germline gives CDR1 MNHEY, CDR2 SVGEGT. The CDR3 covers 13 residues.

This clone was found once. The chain links TRBV5-1 to TRBJ2-7, with D perhaps TRBD2 (6 bases). Germline CDR1 is SGHRS and CDR2 is YFSETQ. The CDR3 contains 16 residues. V lost 4 bases, J lost 5 bases, and 22 bases lay in between. The CDR3 DNA sequence: TGCGCCAGCAGCCTCCGGATACTAGCTAGCGCCGACGAGCAGTACTTC. It specifies CASSLRILASADEQYF.

This clone was picked up one time. This rearrangement joins TRBV9 to TRBJ2-7; 7 bases are shared with TRBD1. This CDR3 has 15 amino acids. Losses at the gene ends were 2 bases for V and 6 bases for J; bases not matched to a gene: 11. In germline, CDR1 is SGDLS, CDR2 YYNGEE. The chain's CDR3 is CASSVTGAGPGEQYF. The CDR3 DNA follows: TGTGCCAGCAGCGTTACAGGGGCTGGTCCGGGCGAGCAGTACTTC.

The gene calls are TRBV10-1 and TRBJ2-1; 7 nucleotides agree with TRBD1. Germline V gives CDR1 WNHNN, CDR2 SYGVQD (reference sequence). The CDR3 runs to 13 residues. In DNA form, the CDR3 reads TGCGCTAGGGGGCTCCGTCGGTACAATGAGCAGTTCTTC. This encodes CARGLRRYNEQFF.

This clone was recorded only once. V and J are TRBV3-1 (or the pseudogene TRBV3-2) and TRBJ2-2; a weak D match, TRBD2 (6 bases). Germline loops: CDR1 LGHDT, CDR2 YNNKEL (reference sequence). Trimming removed 0 bases from V and 3 bases from J, with 11 bases in between. The CDR3 is 16 residues long. CDR3 sequence reads: CASSQDSGTYTGELFF. Written as DNA, the CDR3 is TGTGCCAGCAGCCAAGATAGCGGAACCTACACCGGGGAGCTGTTTTTT.

This chain uses TRBV30 with TRBJ2-3, with 10 bases fitting TRBD2. This CDR3 comprises 12 residues. The germline CDR1 and CDR2 sequences are GTSNPN and SVGIG (reference sequence). The DNA for the CDR3 is TGTGGTAGCGGGAGGAGCACAGATACGCAGTATTTT. It encodes CGSGRSTDTQYF.

The gene calls are TRBV4-2 and TRBJ2-3, with D perhaps matching TRBD1 (7 bases). The CDR3 is made up of 17 amino acids. V lost 2 bases, J lost 3 bases, and 18 bases lay in between. CDR1 LGHNA and CDR2 YNFKEQ come from the germline V gene. Here the CDR3 reads CASSQPKGAAGTDTQYF. DNA for the CDR3: TGTGCCAGCAGCCAACCCAAGGGGGCCGCGGGAACAGATACGCAGTATTTT.

The chain uses TRBV5-1 and TRBJ2-3; a weak D match, TRBD2 (5 bases). The germline V and J ends were trimmed by 3 bases and 0 bases, with 17 bases remaining between them. The CDR3 runs to 17 residues. Germline loops: CDR1 SGHRS, CDR2 YFSETQ. CDR3 residues: CASSWAGKISSTDTQYF. CDR3 bases: TGCGCCAGCAGCTGGGCCGGGAAAATCTCTAGCACAGATACGCAGTATTTT.

The V gene is TRBV7-9, the J gene TRBJ2-2; D remains unclear. This CDR3 has 12 amino acids. Trimming shortened V by 5 bases and J by 7 bases, and 8 bases separated the two germline ends. Germline CDR1 is SEHNR and CDR2 is FQNEAQ (reference sequence). The chain's CDR3 is CASSPTGGELFF. CDR3 bases: TGTGCCAGCAGCCCCACGGGCGGGGAGCTGTTTTTT.

The CDR3 nucleotides are TGTGCCAGCAGTCTCGGACAGGTTCTCACAGATACGCAGTATTTT. This translates into CASSLGQVLTDTQYF. The rearrangement uses TRBV7-9 and TRBJ2-3, with 7 nucleotides matching TRBD1. Germline V gene lookup returns CDR1 SEHNR and CDR2 FQNEAQ (reference sequence). V shed 6 bases and J 2 bases; nucleotides not matched to a gene: 8. The CDR3 is 15 amino acids.

V usage is TRBV3-1 (or the pseudogene TRBV3-2) and J usage is TRBJ2-7; a weak D match, TRBD2 (6 bases). The CDR3 covers 14 residues. The V end was cut by 8 bases, the J end by 6 bases, with 20 bases between. Looked up from germline, CDR1 is LGHDT and CDR2 is YNNKEL (reference sequence). In DNA, the CDR3 is TGTGCCAGCTTCTTCGGGACTCCAACCTCCGAGCAGTACTTC. Protein sequence: CASFFGTPTSEQYF.

V usage is TRBV20-1 and J usage is TRBJ2-3; no clear D gene. Germline lookup yields CDR1 DFQATT and CDR2 SNEGSKA (reference sequence). The CDR3 contains 12 residues. V was pared by 3 bases and J by 3 bases, with 7 bases between. CDR3 in DNA: TGCAGTGCTAGTACCCAGACAGATACGCAGTATTTT. It is translated as CSASTQTDTQYF.

The chain is built from TRBV4-3 and TRBJ2-3; D remains unclear. This CDR3 contains 17 residues. The V end lost 2 bases, the J end lost 2 bases, and 17 bases lay between the germline ends. Per the germline V gene, CDR1 is LGHNA and CDR2 is YSLEER. The CDR3 bases are TGCGCCAGCAGCCAACACCCTCAGATGAACCCCACAGATACGCAGTATTTT. It is translated as CASSQHPQMNPTDTQYF.

The V gene is TRBV23-1, the J gene TRBJ1-1; the match to TRBD1 covers 9 bases. TRBV23-1 falls under the ORF class, with uncertain function. The V and J ends lost 3 bases and 6 bases, in that order; junction bases with no gene match: 17. The CDR3 contains 18 residues. The CDR3 sequence is CASSHFGDREESRPEAFF. Written as DNA, the CDR3 is TGCGCCAGCAGTCATTTCGGGGACAGGGAGGAAAGTCGCCCTGAAGCTTTCTTT.

The J gene is TRBJ2-1, the V gene TRBV28; 9 bases agree with TRBD2. The germline CDR1 and CDR2 sequences are MDHEN and SYDVKM. The CDR3 totals 14 residues. Losses at the gene ends were 5 bases for V and 4 bases for J; bases not matched to a gene: 3. Here the CDR3 DNA reads TGTGCCAGCAGTAATAGCGGGAGTTACAATGAGCAGTTCTTC. It yields the protein CASSNSGSYNEQFF.

Regarding this clone: The junction shows a germline mismatch at one end, possibly a read error. This chain uses TRBV6-4 with TRBJ2-3; D perhaps matches TRBD2 (6 bases). The CDR3 sequence is 14 residues long. CDR1 and CDR2 from the germline V gene are MRHNA and SNTAGT. The CDR3 DNA is TGTGCCAGCAGTGACGGGACTGACACAGATACACAGTATTTT. It yields the protein CASSDGTDTDTQYF.